This T cell receptor beta chain was recorded in a study of T cell clones after liver transplantation. Findings and limits, study-wide: A larger donor-reactive than third-party decline suggested partial antigen-specific deletion. Migration into the graft, not deletion, may explain lost graft donor-reactive T cells.

About this clone: As yet, its antigen is unknown.

Sequencing was performed with immunoSEQ multiplex PCR; in TCRdb, only in-frame clones are kept and a portion is missing. The sample has some 80,000 clones; approximately 80% are singletons. Here the sequenced sample was CD4+ T cells from blood, taken about 50 months after liver transplant. This clonotype was sampled from a human patient who received a liver transplant. Some T cells may be transferred from the graft donor.

The CDR3 nucleotides read TGCGCCAGCAGCTTGACCACAGTATCTGGGGCCAACGTCCTGACTTTC. Residues: CASSLTTVSGANVLTF. The chain links TRBV5-1 to TRBJ2-6; D uncertain. CDR1 SGHRS and CDR2 YFSETQ come from the germline V gene. The V end lost 1 base, the J end lost 1 base, and 9 bases lay between the germline ends. This CDR3 spans 16 amino acids. Full variable domain (rest looked up from reference TRBV5-1 and TRBJ2-6): KAGVTQTPRYLIKTRGQQVTLSCSPISGHRSVSWYQQTPGQGLQFLFEYFSETQRNKGNFPGRFSGRQFSNSRSEMNVSTLELGDSALYLCASSLTTVSGANVLTFGAGSRLTVL.